This TCR beta chain was found in a study of blood T cell repertoires in COVID-19. Study in general: Whether acute or convalescent, the COVID-19 samples came from the United States, Italy and Spain.

Categorization into cohorts depended on clinical history that participants reported. Each exposed participant met a COVID-19 case in the 2 weeks preceding study entry. Original processing methods: Estimates of nucleated cell counts were drawn from the amplification of reference gene primers. This table comes from immunoSEQ multiplex PCR, and its TCRdb copy is limited to in-frame clones, with some not included. V and J calls and clone size come straight from that table; D and trimming were deduced from the DNA. The table includes approximately 220,000 clones, approximately 83% detected once. The sample consisted of PBMCs or T cells enriched from blood (not recorded which). This TCR came from a woman aged 45-65 years who had been exposed to COVID-19.

The CDR3, as DNA: TGTGCCAGCAGCCACCTAGCGGGGGGATCGACAGATACGCAGTATTTT. This sequence encodes CASSHLAGGSTDTQYF. The chain carries TRBV3-1 (or the pseudogene TRBV3-2) and TRBJ2-3; 11 nucleotides line up with TRBD2. The germline V gene encodes CDR1 LGHDT and CDR2 YNNKEL (reference sequence). The CDR3 spans 16 residues. With 3 bases clipped from V and 3 bases from J, the junction kept 5 bases outside the gene matches.